Listed below are T cell receptor beta chains from one sample, sequenced in a study of blood T cells in healthy people across ages. In TCRdb, the 5' RACE reads were re-called with MiXCR into one record per CDR3 protein. The data hold 750,000 to 950,000 distinct CDR3 sequences, with just under 30% observed a single time. The same sample was also used in a study of T cells of mothers and their children.

Sequenced: blood. The receptor set was obtained from a woman between 35 and 50 years old in good health. The CDR3 runs from the conserved cysteine through the conserved F or W. A D gene is named only where the DNA matches it firmly. Only some rows state a clone size, as once, few, many or a class for expanded clones.

J,V,size,D,CDR3,DNA
TRBJ1-2,TRBV20-1,.,.,CSARVGVGYTF,TGCAGTGCTAGGGTGGGGGTTGGCTACACCTTC
TRBJ2-5,TRBV5-1,.,.,CASSLGASLQETQYF,TGCGCCAGCAGCTTGGGAGCTTCGCTCCAAGAGACCCAGTACTTC
TRBJ2-3,TRBV24-1,.,TRBD2,CATSDPTSGATDTQYF,TGTGCCACCAGTGACCCGACTAGCGGGGCCACAGATACGCAGTATTTT
TRBJ2-3,TRBV20-1,.,TRBD1,CSARDLGTAISDTQYF,TGCAGTGCTAGAGATTTAGGGACAGCAATTTCAGATACGCAGTATTTT
TRBJ2-1,TRBV28,.,.,CASSEGRGKWQFF,TGTGCCAGCAGCGAGGGACGGGGAAAGTGGCAGTTCTTC
TRBJ2-1,TRBV4-3,.,TRBD2,CASSPGLAPYNEQFF,TGCGCCAGCAGCCCCGGACTAGCCCCCTACAATGAGCAGTTCTTC
TRBJ2-3,TRBV24-1,.,.,CATSGSPDTQYF,TGTGCCACCAGTGGGTCACCCGATACGCAGTATTTT
TRBJ2-5,TRBV2,few,TRBD1,CASKKTGGETQYF,TGTGCCAGCAAAAAGACAGGGGGAGAGACCCAGTACTTC
TRBJ2-7,TRBV5-1,few,TRBD2,CASSFSSGASSYEQYF,TGCGCCAGCAGCTTCAGCAGCGGGGCAAGCTCCTACGAGCAGTACTTC
TRBJ2-7,TRBV3-1,.,.,CASSQRGLPYEQYF,TGTGCCAGCAGCCAACGGGGATTGCCCTACGAGCAGTACTTC
TRBJ2-1,TRBV20-1,few,TRBD2,CSAPLAGGSYNEQFF,TGCAGTGCTCCTTTAGCGGGGGGCTCCTACAATGAGCAGTTCTTC
TRBJ1-2,TRBV27,many,TRBD1,CASSFPGGNGYTF,TGTGCCAGCAGTTTCCCAGGGGGCAATGGCTACACCTTC
TRBJ2-7,TRBV6-5,.,.,CASSYGRVYEQYF,TGTGCCAGCAGTTACGGGAGAGTCTACGAGCAGTACTTC
TRBJ1-2,TRBV6-5,.,TRBD1,CAGSYSRDSYGYTF,TGTGCCGGCAGTTACTCGAGGGACAGCTATGGCTACACCTTC
TRBJ2-7,TRBV20-1,few,TRBD1,CSASRDRLPSYEQYF,TGCAGTGCTAGCCGGGACAGACTTCCCAGCTACGAGCAGTACTTC
TRBJ2-2,TRBV20-1,.,.,CSGRTGELFF,TGCAGTGGTAGAACCGGGGAGCTGTTTTTT
TRBJ2-2,TRBV6-5,few,.,CASSGLSGTAAWELFF,TGTGCCAGCAGTGGCCTTTCCGGGACCGCGGCGTGGGAGCTGTTTTTT
TRBJ2-2,TRBV11-1,few,.,CASSLADTTPGELFF,TGTGCCAGCAGCTTAGCAGACACTACACCCGGGGAGCTGTTTTTT
TRBJ1-2,TRBV20-1,.,TRBD1,CSPPAPGGGYTF,TGCAGTCCGCCGGCCCCAGGGGGTGGCTACACCTTC
TRBJ2-2,TRBV12-3/TRBV12-4,.,.,CASQRGRTNTGELFF,TGTGCCAGTCAAAGGGGGAGAACCAACACCGGGGAGCTGTTTTTT
TRBJ1-1,TRBV28,few,.,CASRLLNTEAFF,TGTGCCAGCAGGCTCCTGAACACTGAAGCTTTCTTT
TRBJ2-7,TRBV28,few,TRBD1,CASRGGTGSPYEQYF,TGTGCCAGCAGGGGGGGGACAGGGTCGCCCTACGAGCAGTACTTC
TRBJ1-5,TRBV5-1,many,.,CASSLGSNQPQHF,TGTGCCAGCAGCTTAGGTAGCAATCAGCCCCAGCATTTT
TRBJ2-2,TRBV12-5,.,.,CASGLVTGQVSGELFF,TGTGCTAGTGGTTTGGTTACAGGGCAAGTATCCGGGGAGCTGTTTTTT
TRBJ1-2,TRBV4-3,few,.,CASSQEGSAGVDYGYTF,TGCGCCAGCAGCCAAGAGGGGTCTGCAGGGGTTGACTATGGCTACACCTTC
TRBJ2-5,TRBV5-1,few,.,CASSERTVGTQYF,TGCGCCAGCAGCGAGAGGACAGTAGGGACCCAGTACTTC